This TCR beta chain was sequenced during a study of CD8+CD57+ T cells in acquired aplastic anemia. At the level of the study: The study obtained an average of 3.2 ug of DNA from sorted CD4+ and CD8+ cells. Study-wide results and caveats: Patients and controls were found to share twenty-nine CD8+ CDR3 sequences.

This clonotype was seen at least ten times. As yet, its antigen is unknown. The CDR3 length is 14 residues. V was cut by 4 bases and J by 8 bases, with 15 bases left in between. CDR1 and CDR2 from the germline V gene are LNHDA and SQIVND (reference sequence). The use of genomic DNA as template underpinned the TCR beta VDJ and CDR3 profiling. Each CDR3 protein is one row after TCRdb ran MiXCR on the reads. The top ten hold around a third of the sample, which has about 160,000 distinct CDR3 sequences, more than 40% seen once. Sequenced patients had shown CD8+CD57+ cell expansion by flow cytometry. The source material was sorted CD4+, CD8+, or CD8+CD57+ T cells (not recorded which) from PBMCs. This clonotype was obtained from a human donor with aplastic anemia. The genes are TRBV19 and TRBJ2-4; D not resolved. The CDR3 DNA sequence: TGTGCCAGTAGTAGCCTCAGTGAACGGCACATTCAGTACTTC. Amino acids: CASSSLSERHIQYF.